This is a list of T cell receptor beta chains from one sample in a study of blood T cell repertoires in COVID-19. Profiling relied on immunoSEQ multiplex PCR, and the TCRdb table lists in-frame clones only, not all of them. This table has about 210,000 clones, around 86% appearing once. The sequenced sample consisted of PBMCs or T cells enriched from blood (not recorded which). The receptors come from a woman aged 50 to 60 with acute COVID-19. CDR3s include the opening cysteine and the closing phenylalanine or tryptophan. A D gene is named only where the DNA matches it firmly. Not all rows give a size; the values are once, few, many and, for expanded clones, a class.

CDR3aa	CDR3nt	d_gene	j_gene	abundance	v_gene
CASSPGQGSHYGYTF	TGTGCCAGCTCACCGGGACAGGGATCCCACTATGGCTACACCTTC	TRBD1	TRBJ1-2	-	TRBV18
CASSVIGQGNEQYF	TGCGCCAGCAGCGTGATAGGGCAGGGAAACGAGCAGTACTTC	-	TRBJ2-7	-	TRBV5-1
CASTRDRGTEAFF	TGTGCCAGCACCCGGGACAGGGGCACTGAAGCTTTCTTT	TRBD1	TRBJ1-1	-	TRBV12-3/TRBV12-4
CSAGGANEKLFF	TGCAGCGCCGGAGGAGCTAATGAAAAACTGTTTTTT	-	TRBJ1-4	-	TRBV29-1
CASSRQGAPGGQPQHF	TGTGCCAGCAGTCGACAGGGGGCCCCCGGTGGTCAGCCCCAGCATTTT	TRBD1	TRBJ1-5	once	TRBV27
CASSPEGAQDYGYTF	TGTGCCAGCTCCCCAGAGGGGGCGCAGGACTATGGCTACACCTTC	TRBD1	TRBJ1-2	-	TRBV18
CASSPHNLQETQYF	TGTGCCAGCAGCCCACATAACCTCCAAGAGACCCAGTACTTC	-	TRBJ2-5	-	TRBV7-6
CASSSPGSPPNEQFF	TGTGCCAGCAGCTCCCCAGGGTCCCCTCCGAATGAGCAGTTCTTC	-	TRBJ2-1	-	TRBV5-4
CSASQWRSDTGELFF	TGCAGTGCTAGTCAGTGGAGATCTGACACCGGGGAGCTGTTTTTT	-	TRBJ2-2	few	TRBV20-1
CASSSEPGWEQYF	TGTGCCAGCAGCTCAGAACCAGGGTGGGAGCAGTACTTC	-	TRBJ2-7	-	TRBV7-2
CASSPGQGWTYEQFF	TGTGCCAGCAGCCCGGGACAGGGTTGGACCTATGAGCAGTTCTTC	TRBD1	TRBJ2-1	few	TRBV3-1/TRBV3-2
CASSLQTSGGAYEQYF	TGTGCCAGCAGCTTACAAACTAGCGGGGGGGCCTACGAGCAGTACTTC	TRBD2	TRBJ2-7	-	TRBV11-2
CASTKRASGTDTQYF	TGTGCCAGTACGAAGCGGGCTAGCGGCACAGATACGCAGTATTTT	-	TRBJ2-3	-	TRBV19
CASSPIPERVEAFF	TGTGCCAGCAGCCCAATTCCCGAGCGCGTCGAAGCTTTCTTT	-	TRBJ1-1	-	TRBV2
CASSRGGHEQYF	TGTGCCAGCAGCCGAGGGGGTCACGAGCAGTACTTC	-	TRBJ2-7	once	TRBV7-9
CASTPGGSSYNEQFF	TGTGCCAGCACCCCAGGGGGGAGCTCCTACAATGAGCAGTTCTTC	-	TRBJ2-1	few	TRBV7-2
CASSDTGDRGYGYTF	TGTGCCAGCAGTGACACCGGGGACAGGGGTTATGGCTACACCTTC	TRBD1	TRBJ1-2	many	TRBV25-1
CAWSAGQGYQPQHF	TGTGCCTGGAGTGCCGGACAGGGATATCAGCCCCAGCATTTT	TRBD1	TRBJ1-5	once	TRBV30
CASRGGQPGANVLTF	TGTGCCAGCAGAGGAGGACAGCCTGGGGCCAACGTCCTGACTTTC	-	TRBJ2-6	-	TRBV6-5
CAWRGDSNQPQHF	TGTGCCTGGAGGGGGGACAGTAATCAGCCCCAGCATTTT	TRBD1	TRBJ1-5	once	TRBV30
CASSNDRVSRYTF	TGTGCCAGCAGTAACGACAGGGTCAGCCGCTACACCTTC	TRBD1	TRBJ1-2	few	TRBV28
CATRREVTQYF	TGTGCCACCCGGCGGGAGGTTACGCAGTATTTT	TRBD2	TRBJ2-3	-	TRBV19
CASSTTWTGGAEAFF	TGTGCCAGCAGCACAACCTGGACAGGGGGGGCTGAAGCTTTCTTT	TRBD1	TRBJ1-1	few	TRBV7-2